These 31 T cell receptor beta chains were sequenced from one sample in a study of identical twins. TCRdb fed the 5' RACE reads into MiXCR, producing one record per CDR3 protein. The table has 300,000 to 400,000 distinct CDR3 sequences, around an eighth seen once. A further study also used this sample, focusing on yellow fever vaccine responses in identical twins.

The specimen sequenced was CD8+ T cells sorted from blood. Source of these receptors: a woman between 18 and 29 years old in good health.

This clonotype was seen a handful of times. CDR3 nucleotide sequence: TGTGCCAGCAGCGGAGCGGGAGTATACGAGACCCAGTACTTC. It yields the protein CASSGAGVYETQYF. This sequence joins TRBV7-9 and TRBJ2-5, with 8 bases aligning to TRBD2. Germline CDR1 is SEHNR and CDR2 is FQNEAQ (reference sequence). The CDR3 consists of 14 residues. V shed 5 bases, J shed 5 bases, and the junction held 7 bases outside the gene matches. Complete variable domain (other parts from reference TRBV7-9 and TRBJ2-5): DTGVSQNPRHKITKRGQNVTFRCDPISEHNRLYWYRQTLGQGPEFLTYFQNEAQLEKSRLLSDRFSAERPKGSFSTLEIQRTEQGDSAMYLCASSGAGVYETQYFGPGTRLLVL.

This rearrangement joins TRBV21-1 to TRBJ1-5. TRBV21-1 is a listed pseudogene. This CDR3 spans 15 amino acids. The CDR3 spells CASSKSRRDNQPQHF. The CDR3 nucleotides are TGTGCCAGCAGCAAGTCTCGGCGGGACAATCAGCCCCAGCATTTT.

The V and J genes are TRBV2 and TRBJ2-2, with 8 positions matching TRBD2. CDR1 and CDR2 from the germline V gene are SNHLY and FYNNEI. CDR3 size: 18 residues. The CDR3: CTRCPFGGAGIYTGELFF. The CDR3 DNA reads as TGTACCCGCTGCCCGTTCGGGGGGGCTGGCATATACACCGGGGAGCTGTTTTTT.

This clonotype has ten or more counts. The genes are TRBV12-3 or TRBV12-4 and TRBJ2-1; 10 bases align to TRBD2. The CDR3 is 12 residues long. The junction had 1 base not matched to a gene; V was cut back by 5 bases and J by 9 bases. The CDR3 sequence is CASSPSGSEQFF. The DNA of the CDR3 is TGTGCCAGCAGTCCTAGCGGGAGTGAGCAGTTCTTC.

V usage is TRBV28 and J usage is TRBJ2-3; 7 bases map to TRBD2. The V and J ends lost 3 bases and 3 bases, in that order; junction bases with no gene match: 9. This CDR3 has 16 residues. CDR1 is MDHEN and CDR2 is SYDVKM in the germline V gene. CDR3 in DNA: TGTGCCAGCAGTTTCCCCGCGGGAGAGAGGACAGATACGCAGTATTTT. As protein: CASSFPAGERTDTQYF.

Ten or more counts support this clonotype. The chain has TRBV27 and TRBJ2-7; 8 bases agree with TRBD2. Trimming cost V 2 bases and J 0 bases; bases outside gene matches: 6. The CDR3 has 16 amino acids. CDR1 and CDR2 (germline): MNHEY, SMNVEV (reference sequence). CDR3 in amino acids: CASSLSVAGTSYEQYF. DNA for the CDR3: TGTGCCAGCAGTTTAAGTGTAGCGGGAACCTCCTACGAGCAGTACTTC.

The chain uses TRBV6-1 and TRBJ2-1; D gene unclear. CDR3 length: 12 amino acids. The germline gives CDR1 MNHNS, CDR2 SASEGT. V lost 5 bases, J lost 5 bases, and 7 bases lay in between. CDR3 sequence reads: CASSSDHNEQFF. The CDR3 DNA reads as TGTGCCAGCAGTTCAGACCACAATGAGCAGTTCTTC.

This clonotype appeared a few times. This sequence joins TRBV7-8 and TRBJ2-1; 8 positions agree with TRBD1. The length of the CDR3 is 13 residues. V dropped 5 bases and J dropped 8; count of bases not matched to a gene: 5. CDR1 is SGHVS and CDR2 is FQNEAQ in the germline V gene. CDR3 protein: CASSGTGVHEQFF. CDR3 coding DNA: TGTGCCAGCAGCGGGACAGGCGTACATGAGCAGTTCTTC.

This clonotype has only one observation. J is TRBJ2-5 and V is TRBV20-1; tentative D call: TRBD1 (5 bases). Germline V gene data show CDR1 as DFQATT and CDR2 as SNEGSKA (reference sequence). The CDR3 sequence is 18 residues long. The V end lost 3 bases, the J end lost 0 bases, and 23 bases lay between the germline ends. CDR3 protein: CSASIPRPEGVNQETQYF. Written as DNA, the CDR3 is TGCAGTGCTAGCATACCGAGACCCGAAGGGGTGAACCAAGAGACCCAGTACTTC.

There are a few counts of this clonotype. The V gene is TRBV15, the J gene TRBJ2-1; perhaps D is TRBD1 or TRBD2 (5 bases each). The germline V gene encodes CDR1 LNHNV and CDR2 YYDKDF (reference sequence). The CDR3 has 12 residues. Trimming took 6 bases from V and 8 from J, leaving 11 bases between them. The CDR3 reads CATSVGRDEQFF. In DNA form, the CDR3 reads TGTGCCACCAGTGTGGGGCGGGATGAGCAGTTCTTC.

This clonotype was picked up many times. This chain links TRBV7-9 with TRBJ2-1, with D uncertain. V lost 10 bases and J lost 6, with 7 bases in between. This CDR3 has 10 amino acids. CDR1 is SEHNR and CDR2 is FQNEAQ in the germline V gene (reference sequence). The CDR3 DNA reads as TGTGCCATCTCAACCAATGAGCAGTTCTTC. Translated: CAISTNEQFF.

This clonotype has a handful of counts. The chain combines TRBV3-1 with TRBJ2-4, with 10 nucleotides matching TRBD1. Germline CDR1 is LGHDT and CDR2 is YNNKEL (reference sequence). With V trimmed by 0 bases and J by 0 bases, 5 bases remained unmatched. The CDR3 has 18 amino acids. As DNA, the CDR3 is TGTGCCAGCAGCCAAGAAGGGACAGGGGACTTAGCCAAAAACATTCAGTACTTC. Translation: CASSQEGTGDLAKNIQYF. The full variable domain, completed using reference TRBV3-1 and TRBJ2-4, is DTAVSQTPKYLVTQMGNDKSIKCEQNLGHDTMYWYKQDSKKFLKIMFSYNNKELIINETVPNRFSPKSPDKAHLNLHINSLELGDSAVYFCASSQEGTGDLAKNIQYFGAGTRLSVL.

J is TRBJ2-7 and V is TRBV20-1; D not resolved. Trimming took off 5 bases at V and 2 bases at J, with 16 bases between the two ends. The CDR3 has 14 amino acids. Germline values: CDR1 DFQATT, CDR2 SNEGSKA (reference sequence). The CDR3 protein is CSASPAGAPYEQYV. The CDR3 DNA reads TGCAGTGCTTCCCCGGCAGGAGCCCCCTACGAGCAGTACGTC.

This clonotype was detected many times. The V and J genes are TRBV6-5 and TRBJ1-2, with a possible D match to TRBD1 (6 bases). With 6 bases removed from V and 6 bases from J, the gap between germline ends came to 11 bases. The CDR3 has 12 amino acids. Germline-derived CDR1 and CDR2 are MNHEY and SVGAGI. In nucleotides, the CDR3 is TGTGCCAGCAGCGAGGGGGTTGATGGCTACACCTTC. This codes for CASSEGVDGYTF.

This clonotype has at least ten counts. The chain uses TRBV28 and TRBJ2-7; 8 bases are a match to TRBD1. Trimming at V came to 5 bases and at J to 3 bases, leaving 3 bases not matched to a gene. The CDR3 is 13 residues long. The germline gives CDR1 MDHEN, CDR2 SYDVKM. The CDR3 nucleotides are TGTGCCAGCAGTGTCGGGACAGGCTACGAGCAGTACTTC. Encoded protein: CASSVGTGYEQYF.

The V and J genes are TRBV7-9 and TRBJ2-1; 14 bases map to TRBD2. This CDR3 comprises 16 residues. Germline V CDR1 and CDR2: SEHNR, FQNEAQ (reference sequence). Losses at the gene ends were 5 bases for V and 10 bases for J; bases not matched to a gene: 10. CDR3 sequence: CASSPTGTSGSREQFF. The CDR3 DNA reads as TGTGCCAGCAGCCCAACCGGGACTAGCGGGAGTCGCGAGCAGTTCTTC.

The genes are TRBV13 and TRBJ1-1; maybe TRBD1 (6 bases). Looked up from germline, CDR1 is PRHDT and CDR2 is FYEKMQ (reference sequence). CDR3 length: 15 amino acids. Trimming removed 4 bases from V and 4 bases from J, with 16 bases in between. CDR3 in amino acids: CASSSTYQGGTEAFF. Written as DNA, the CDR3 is TGTGCCAGCAGCTCGACGTACCAAGGGGGCACTGAAGCTTTCTTT.

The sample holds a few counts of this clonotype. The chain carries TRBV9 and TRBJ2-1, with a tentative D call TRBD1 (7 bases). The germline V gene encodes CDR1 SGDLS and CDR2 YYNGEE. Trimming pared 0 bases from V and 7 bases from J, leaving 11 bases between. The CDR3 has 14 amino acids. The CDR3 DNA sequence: TGTGCCAGCAGCGTAGGGCCAGGGGGGAATGAGCAGTTCTTC. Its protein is CASSVGPGGNEQFF.

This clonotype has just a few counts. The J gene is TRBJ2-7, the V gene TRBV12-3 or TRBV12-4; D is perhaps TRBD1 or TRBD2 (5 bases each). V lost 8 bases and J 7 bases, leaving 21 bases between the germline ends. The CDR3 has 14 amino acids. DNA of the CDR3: TGTGCCAGCGGACTCCGGGACGTCGAGGGAGAGCAGTACTTC. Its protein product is CASGLRDVEGEQYF.

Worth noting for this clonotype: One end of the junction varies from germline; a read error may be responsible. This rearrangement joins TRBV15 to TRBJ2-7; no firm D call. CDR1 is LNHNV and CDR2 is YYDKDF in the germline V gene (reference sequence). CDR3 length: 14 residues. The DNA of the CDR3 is TGTGCCACCAGCGGAGAAATCGGAGCCTACGAGCAGTACTTC. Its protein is CATSGEIGAYEQYF. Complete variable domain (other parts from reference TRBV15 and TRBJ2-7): DAMVIQNPRYQVTQFGKPVTLSCSQTLNHNVMYWYQQKSSQAPKLLFHYYDKDFNNEADTPDNFQSRRPNTSFCFLDIRSPGLGDTAMYLCATSGEIGAYEQYFGPGTRLTVT.

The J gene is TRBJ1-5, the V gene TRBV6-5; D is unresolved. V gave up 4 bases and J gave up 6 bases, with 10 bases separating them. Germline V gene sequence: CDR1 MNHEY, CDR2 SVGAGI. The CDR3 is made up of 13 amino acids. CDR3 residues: CASSSMVAQPQHF. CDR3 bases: TGTGCCAGCAGTTCCATGGTTGCTCAGCCCCAGCATTTT.

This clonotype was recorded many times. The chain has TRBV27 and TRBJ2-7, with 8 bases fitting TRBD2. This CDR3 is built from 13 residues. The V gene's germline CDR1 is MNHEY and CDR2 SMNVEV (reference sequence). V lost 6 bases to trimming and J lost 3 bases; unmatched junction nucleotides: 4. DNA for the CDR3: TGTGCCAGCAGCCCTGGGACTAGCTACGAGCAGTACTTC. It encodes CASSPGTSYEQYF.

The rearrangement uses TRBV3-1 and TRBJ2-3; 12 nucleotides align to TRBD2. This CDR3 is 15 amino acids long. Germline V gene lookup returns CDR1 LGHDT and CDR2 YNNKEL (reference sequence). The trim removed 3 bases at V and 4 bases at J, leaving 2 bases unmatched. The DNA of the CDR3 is TGTGCCAGCAGCCAGACTAGCGGGGGTTCAGATACGCAGTATTTT. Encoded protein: CASSQTSGGSDTQYF.

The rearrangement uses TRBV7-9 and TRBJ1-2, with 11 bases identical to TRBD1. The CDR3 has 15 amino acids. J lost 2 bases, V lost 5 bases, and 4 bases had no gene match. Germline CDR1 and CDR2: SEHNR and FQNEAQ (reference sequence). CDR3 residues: CASSDGTGGNYGYTF. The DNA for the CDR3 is TGTGCCAGCAGCGACGGGACAGGGGGAAACTATGGCTACACCTTC.

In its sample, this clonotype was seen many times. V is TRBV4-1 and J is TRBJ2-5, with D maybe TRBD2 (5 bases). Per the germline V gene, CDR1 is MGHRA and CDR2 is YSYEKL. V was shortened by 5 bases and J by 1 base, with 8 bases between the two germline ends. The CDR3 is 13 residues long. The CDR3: CASSARGQETQYF. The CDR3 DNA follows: TGCGCCAGCAGCGCCCGGGGCCAAGAGACCCAGTACTTC.

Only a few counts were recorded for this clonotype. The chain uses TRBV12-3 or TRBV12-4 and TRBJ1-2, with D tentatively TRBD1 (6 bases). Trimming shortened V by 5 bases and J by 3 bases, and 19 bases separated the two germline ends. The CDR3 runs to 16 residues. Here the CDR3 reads CASSLTEGGSDYGYTF. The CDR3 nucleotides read TGTGCCAGCAGTCTAACCGAGGGGGGGTCTGACTATGGCTACACCTTC.

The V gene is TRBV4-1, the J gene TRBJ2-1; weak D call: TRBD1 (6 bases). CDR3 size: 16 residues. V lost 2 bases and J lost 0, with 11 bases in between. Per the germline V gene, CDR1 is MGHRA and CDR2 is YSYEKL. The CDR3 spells CASSQRQASSYNEQFF. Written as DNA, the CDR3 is TGCGCCAGCAGCCAAAGACAGGCGAGCTCCTACAATGAGCAGTTCTTC.

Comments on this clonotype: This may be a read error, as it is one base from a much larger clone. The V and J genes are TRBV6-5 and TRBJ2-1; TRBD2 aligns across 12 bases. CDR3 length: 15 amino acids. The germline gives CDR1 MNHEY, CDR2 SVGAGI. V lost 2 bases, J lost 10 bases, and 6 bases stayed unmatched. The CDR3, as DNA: TGTGCCAGCAGTTACGTGACTAGCGGGAGTGGGGAGCAGTTCTTC. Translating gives CASSYVTSGSGEQFF.

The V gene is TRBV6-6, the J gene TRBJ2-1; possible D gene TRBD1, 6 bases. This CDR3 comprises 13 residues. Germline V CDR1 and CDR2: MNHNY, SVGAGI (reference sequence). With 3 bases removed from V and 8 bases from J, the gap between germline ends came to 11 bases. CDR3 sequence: CASSYVGADEQFF. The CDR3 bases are TGTGCCAGCAGTTATGTGGGGGCCGATGAGCAGTTCTTC.

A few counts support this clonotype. CDR3 in DNA: TGCGCCAGCAGCCAAGAAGGAAGGCCGGAGGGCTACACCTTC. Its protein is CASSQEGRPEGYTF. The V gene is TRBV4-1, the J gene TRBJ1-2; no definite D call. The germline V and J ends were trimmed by 0 bases and 8 bases, with 13 bases remaining between them. The CDR3 sequence is 14 residues long. Looked up from germline, CDR1 is MGHRA and CDR2 is YSYEKL.

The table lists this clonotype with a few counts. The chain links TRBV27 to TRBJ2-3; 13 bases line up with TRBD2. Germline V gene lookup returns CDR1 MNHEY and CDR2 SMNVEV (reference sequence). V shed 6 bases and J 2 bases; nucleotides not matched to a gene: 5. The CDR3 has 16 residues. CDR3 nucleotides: TGTGCCAGCAGCGTACTAGCGGGAGGGCTCACAGATACGCAGTATTTT. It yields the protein CASSVLAGGLTDTQYF.